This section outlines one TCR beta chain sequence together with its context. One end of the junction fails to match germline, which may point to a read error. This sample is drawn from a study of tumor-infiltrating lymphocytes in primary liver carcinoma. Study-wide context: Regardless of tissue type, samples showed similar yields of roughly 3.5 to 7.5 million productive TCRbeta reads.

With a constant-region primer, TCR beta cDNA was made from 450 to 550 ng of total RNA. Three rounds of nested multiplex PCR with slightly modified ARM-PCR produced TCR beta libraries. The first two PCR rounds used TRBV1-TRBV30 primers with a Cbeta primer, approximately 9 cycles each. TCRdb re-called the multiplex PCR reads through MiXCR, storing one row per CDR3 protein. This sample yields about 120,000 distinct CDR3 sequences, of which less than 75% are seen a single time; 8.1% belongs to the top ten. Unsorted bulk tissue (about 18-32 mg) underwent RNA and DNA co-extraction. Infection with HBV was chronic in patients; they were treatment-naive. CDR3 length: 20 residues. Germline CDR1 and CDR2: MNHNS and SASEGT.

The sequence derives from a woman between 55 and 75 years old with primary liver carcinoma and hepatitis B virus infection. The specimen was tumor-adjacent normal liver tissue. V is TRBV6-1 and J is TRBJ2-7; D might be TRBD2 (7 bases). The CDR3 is CAGSVAAGRGASLGRYEQYF. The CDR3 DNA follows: TGTGCCGGCAGTGTAGCCGCTGGCCGGGGGGCTAGTTTGGGCCGCTACGAGCAGTACTTC.